This T cell receptor beta chain was recorded in a study of technical replicates of blood from several donors. Sequenced by immunoSEQ multiplex PCR; TCRdb stores in-frame clones only, minus some. The sample includes 55,000 to 75,000 clones, about 86% of them seen just once. The CDR3 sequence is 16 residues long. V lost 3 bases to trimming and J lost 6 bases; unmatched junction nucleotides: 9. Germline CDR1 is KGHSH and CDR2 is LQKENI. The sequence was obtained from a human donor in good health. Some clones in this sample may be carry-over from other donors' samples. Sample: PBMCs. The genes are TRBV18 and TRBJ2-3; 10 bases agree with TRBD2. CDR3 coding DNA: TGTGCCAGCTCACCGGGACTAGCGACAATGGGGGATACGCAGTATTTT. It translates to CASSPGLATMGDTQYF.